What follows are 27 T cell receptor beta chains derived from one specimen sequenced in a study of technical replicates of blood from a few donors. TCRdb keeps only in-frame clones here, not all; method: immunoSEQ multiplex PCR. The sample records roughly 83,000 clones, over 85% being singletons. Sequenced sample: T cells isolated from PBMCs. Receptors were obtained from a human donor in good health.

The chain recombines TRBV9 with TRBJ1-1, with D tentatively TRBD1 (6 bases). The CDR3 runs 20 residues. Germline CDR1 SGDLS, CDR2 YYNGEE. With 0 bases removed from V and 0 bases from J, the gap between germline ends came to 24 bases. The CDR3 region has the DNA TGTGCCAGCAGCGTAGGGGGGGGCAGTTCTTCATTCATGGTGAACACTGAAGCTTTCTTT. This gives the protein CASSVGGGSSSFMVNTEAFF.

This chain connects TRBV2 to TRBJ2-7; 9 bases line up with TRBD1. V lost 10 bases, J lost 1 base, and 5 bases stayed unmatched. The CDR3 runs 13 residues. The V gene's germline CDR1 is SNHLY and CDR2 FYNNEI. The CDR3 reads CAIKTGGSYEQYF. CDR3 DNA sequence: TGTGCCATCAAGACAGGGGGTTCCTACGAGCAGTACTTC.

Only one count was recorded for this clone. This chain joins TRBV4-1 and TRBJ2-1; D is unresolved. V lost 2 bases, J lost 7 bases, and 9 bases lay in between. The CDR3 has 13 residues. Per germline, CDR1 MGHRA and CDR2 YSYEKL. The CDR3 sequence: CASSQRGFNEQFF. In DNA form, the CDR3 reads TGCGCCAGCAGCCAACGAGGATTTAATGAGCAGTTCTTC.

The chain links TRBV19 to TRBJ1-4, with 7 nucleotides matching TRBD1. This CDR3 comprises 14 residues. CDR1 and CDR2 from the germline V gene are LNHDA and SQIVND (reference sequence). With 8 bases clipped from V and 3 bases from J, the junction kept 6 bases outside the gene matches. CDR3 loop: CASWGQTPNEKLFF. In DNA, the CDR3 is TGTGCCAGTTGGGGACAGACTCCTAATGAAAAACTGTTTTTT.

The chain recombines TRBV7-9 with TRBJ1-5; 9 bases match TRBD1. Germline CDR1 is SEHNR and CDR2 is FQNEAQ (reference sequence). The CDR3 contains 15 residues. Trimming at V came to 6 bases and at J to 7 bases, leaving 10 bases not matched to a gene. The CDR3 region has the DNA TGTGCCAGCAGTAAACAGGGGGCGGGTCAACAGCCCCAGCATTTT. Translated: CASSKQGAGQQPQHF. The entire variable domain, with the rest obtained from reference TRBV7-9 and TRBJ1-5, is as follows: DTGVSQNPRHKITKRGQNVTFRCDPISEHNRLYWYRQTLGQGPEFLTYFQNEAQLEKSRLLSDRFSAERPKGSFSTLEIQRTEQGDSAMYLCASSKQGAGQQPQHFGDGTRLSIL.

This rearrangement joins TRBV29-1 to TRBJ1-2; 8 nucleotides agree with TRBD1. CDR3 length: 12 residues. From germline, CDR1 is SQVTM and CDR2 ANQGSEA. Trimming took 7 bases from V and 5 from J; bases not matched to a gene: 6. DNA of the CDR3: TGCAGCGGGGCGACAGGGGAGTATGGCTACACCTTC. This sequence encodes CSGATGEYGYTF.

The chain carries TRBV19 and TRBJ1-1, with D unresolved. The germline V and J ends were trimmed by 0 bases and 3 bases, with 11 bases remaining between them. The CDR3 covers 15 residues. CDR1 is LNHDA, CDR2 SQIVND, per germline (reference sequence). The CDR3 loop reads CASSIDPIRDTEAFF. The CDR3 nucleotides are TGTGCCAGTAGTATAGACCCTATTCGGGACACTGAAGCTTTCTTT.

J is TRBJ1-1 and V is TRBV6-5, with D tentatively TRBD1 (6 bases). The germline CDR1 and CDR2 sequences are MNHEY and SVGAGI. The CDR3 is made up of 15 amino acids. The V end was cut by 4 bases, the J end by 4 bases, with 16 bases between. Here the CDR3 reads CASSWRQVASTEAFF. The CDR3 nucleotides read TGTGCCAGCAGTTGGAGACAGGTTGCGAGCACTGAAGCTTTCTTT.

This clone was found once. The rearrangement links TRBV19 to TRBJ2-1; 7 bases align to TRBD2. Losses at the gene ends were 2 bases for V and 3 bases for J; bases not matched to a gene: 7. Germline V gene sequence: CDR1 LNHDA, CDR2 SQIVND (reference sequence). The CDR3 extends over 16 amino acids. CDR3: CASSIFGAGLYNEQFF. DNA for the CDR3: TGTGCCAGTAGTATATTCGGAGCGGGACTCTACAATGAGCAGTTCTTC. Full variable domain (missing parts from reference TRBV19 and TRBJ2-1): DGGITQSPKYLFRKEGQNVTLSCEQNLNHDAMYWYRQDPGQGLRLIYYSQIVNDFQKGDIAEGYSVSREKKESFPLTVTSAQKNPTAFYLCASSIFGAGLYNEQFFGPGTRLTVL.

The chain joins TRBV4-1 to TRBJ2-7; D is possibly TRBD1 (5 bases). From germline, CDR1 is MGHRA and CDR2 YSYEKL. This CDR3 is built from 14 residues. V lost 3 bases and J lost 3, with 12 bases in between. The CDR3 sequence is CASSQGGQVYEQYF. Written as DNA, the CDR3 is TGCGCCAGCAGCCAGGGCGGACAAGTCTACGAGCAGTACTTC.

The chain couples TRBV29-1 to TRBJ2-5, with D tentatively TRBD2 (5 bases). This CDR3 has 16 residues. Germline CDR1 is SQVTM and CDR2 is ANQGSEA. Trimming pared 5 bases from V and 2 bases from J, leaving 21 bases between. CDR3 sequence (DNA): TGCAGCGTTTTCCCCACTGTTTGGAGGTTACAAGAGACCCAGTACTTC. It is translated as CSVFPTVWRLQETQYF.

This chain joins TRBV2 and TRBJ2-4, with a weak D call TRBD1 (6 bases). Trimming pared 8 bases from V and 10 bases from J, leaving 12 bases between. The CDR3 runs 11 residues. CDR1 and CDR2 (germline): SNHLY, FYNNEI. CDR3 sequence (DNA): TGTGCCAGCCTTACAGGGCAGATTCAGTACTTC. It specifies CASLTGQIQYF.

The CDR3 protein is CASSLLAVNTGELFF. Here the CDR3 DNA reads TGTGCCAGCAGTCTCCTAGCGGTGAACACCGGGGAGCTGTTTTTT. The chain recombines TRBV27 with TRBJ2-2; 7 bases line up with TRBD2. After removal of 5 bases from V and 1 base from J, the junction contained 4 bases not matched to a gene. Germline V gene lookup returns CDR1 MNHEY and CDR2 SMNVEV (reference sequence). CDR3 length: 15 residues.

The CDR3 DNA follows: TGTGCCACCAGCGGGTTATCTACCGCTGGACTCTTCTCCTACAATGAGCAGTTCTTC. It translates to CATSGLSTAGLFSYNEQFF. This sequence joins TRBV15 and TRBJ2-1; possible D gene TRBD2, 5 bases. The CDR3 is 19 amino acids. Germline V gives CDR1 LNHNV, CDR2 YYDKDF (reference sequence). The ends were cut back, 5 bases at V and 0 bases at J, with 23 bases in the middle.

A single count supports this clone. The chain employs TRBV29-1 and TRBJ2-7; 9 bases match TRBD1. This CDR3 is 13 amino acids long. V lost 6 bases and J lost 5; bases outside the gene matches: 8. Germline loops: CDR1 SQVTM, CDR2 ANQGSEA. CDR3 nucleotides: TGCAGCGTCACCGGGACAGGGCTGGACGAGCAGTACTTC. It codes for CSVTGTGLDEQYF.

The genes are TRBV30 and TRBJ2-7; D ambiguous. The germline V and J ends were trimmed by 4 bases and 2 bases, with 15 bases remaining between them. The CDR3 runs 14 residues. The V gene's germline CDR1 is GTSNPN and CDR2 SVGIG (reference sequence). DNA of the CDR3: TGTGCCTGGACCGCGCCACTGAAACCCTACGAGCAGTACTTC. It specifies CAWTAPLKPYEQYF. The variable domain in full, with the rest retrieved from reference TRBV30 and TRBJ2-7, is SQTIHQWPATLVQPVGSPLSLECTVEGTSNPNLYWYRQAAGRGLQLLFYSVGIGQISSEVPQNLSASRPQDRQFILSSKKLLLSDSGFYLCAWTAPLKPYEQYFGPGTRLTVT.

This clone has just a few counts. This chain uses TRBV11-2 with TRBJ1-2; TRBD1 agrees at 8 bases. The CDR3 is made up of 14 amino acids. Trimming at V came to 5 bases and at J to 3 bases, leaving 5 bases not matched to a gene. Germline lookup yields CDR1 SGHAT and CDR2 FQNNGV. This CDR3 reads CASSHPTGDYGYTF. In DNA, the CDR3 is TGTGCCAGCAGCCACCCGACAGGGGACTATGGCTACACCTTC.

This chain joins TRBV29-1 and TRBJ2-7, with D tentatively TRBD2 (6 bases). The V gene lost 4 bases and the J gene lost 2 bases, with 9 bases spanning the gap. This CDR3 contains 12 residues. In germline, CDR1 is SQVTM, CDR2 ANQGSEA. The CDR3 is CSVGTIPYEQYF. CDR3 sequence (DNA): TGCAGCGTTGGGACTATCCCCTACGAGCAGTACTTC.

The chain employs TRBV5-4 and TRBJ2-3, with 10 bases lining up with TRBD2. V was clipped by 4 bases and J by 3 bases; unmatched bases: 8. The CDR3 runs 16 residues. Germline-derived CDR1 and CDR2 are SGHNT and YYREEE (reference sequence). The CDR3 DNA sequence: TGTGCCAGCAGCCCACGACTAGCGGGTTGGACAGATACGCAGTATTTT. Translation gives CASSPRLAGWTDTQYF.

The chain combines TRBV2 with TRBJ1-5; a possible D gene is TRBD1 (6 bases). V dropped 7 bases and J dropped 2 bases, with 9 bases sitting between them. Per the germline V gene, CDR1 is SNHLY and CDR2 is FYNNEI. The CDR3 is made up of 13 amino acids. CDR3 nucleotide sequence: TGTGCCAGCAAGAACAGGGGCAATCAGCCCCAGCATTTT. This encodes CASKNRGNQPQHF. Using reference TRBV2 and TRBJ1-5 for the parts outside the CDR3, the full variable domain is EPEVTQTPSHQVTQMGQEVILRCVPISNHLYFYWYRQILGQKVEFLVSFYNNEISEKSEIFDDQFSVERPDGSNFTLKIRSTKLEDSAMYFCASKNRGNQPQHFGDGTRLSIL.

The chain links TRBV11-3 to TRBJ1-1; D is uncertain. The CDR3 loop spans 17 amino acids. CDR1 and CDR2 (germline): SGHNT, YENEEA. The V gene lost 5 bases and the J gene lost 3 bases, with 22 bases spanning the gap. For the CDR3, the DNA is TGTGCCAGCAGCCCAGGAACAGCGGGCTTCTTGGACACTGAAGCTTTCTTT. It yields the protein CASSPGTAGFLDTEAFF.

This chain uses TRBV28 with TRBJ1-4; 8 bases map to TRBD1. The CDR3 sequence is 15 residues long. Trimming at V came to 3 bases and at J to 11 bases, leaving 11 bases not matched to a gene. The germline gives CDR1 MDHEN, CDR2 SYDVKM. CDR3 nucleotide sequence: TGTGCCAGCAGTTTCCGGACAGGGAGGTTCAGGAAACTGTTTTTT. This codes for CASSFRTGRFRKLFF.

The chain employs TRBV6-1 and TRBJ2-1; TRBD2 matches at 10 bases. Per germline, CDR1 MNHNS and CDR2 SASEGT. V trimming: 4 bases; J trimming: 1 base; junction bases outside the gene matches: 16. The CDR3 runs 20 residues. In nucleotides, the CDR3 is TGTGCCAGCAGTGCGTCGGGAGCGGGAGGGCCGGGTAGGTCCTACAATGAGCAGTTCTTC. Translating it yields CASSASGAGGPGRSYNEQFF.

The gene calls are TRBV29-1 and TRBJ1-1; 10 nucleotides match TRBD1. The CDR3 is made up of 14 amino acids. The trim removed 6 bases at V and 7 bases at J, leaving 11 bases unmatched. The germline V gene encodes CDR1 SQVTM and CDR2 ANQGSEA. DNA of the CDR3: TGCAGCGTGGGCGACGACCGGGACAGGGGTGAAGCTTTCTTT. Translating gives CSVGDDRDRGEAFF. The complete variable domain, with remaining parts taken from reference TRBV29-1 and TRBJ1-1, reads SAVISQKPSRDICQRGTSLTIQCQVDSQVTMMFWYRQQPGQSLTLIATANQGSEATYESGFVIDKFPISRPNLTFSTLTVSNMSPEDSSIYLCSVGDDRDRGEAFFGQGTRLTVV.

This sequence joins TRBV28 and TRBJ2-5, with D perhaps matching TRBD2 (6 bases). Germline loops: CDR1 MDHEN, CDR2 SYDVKM. The CDR3 spans 14 residues. V was shortened by 4 bases and J by 9 bases, with 18 bases between the two germline ends. CDR3 in amino acids: CASSSQTRRDPQYF. The CDR3 coding sequence is TGTGCCAGCAGTTCACAAACTCGGAGGGACCCCCAGTACTTC.

The rearrangement joins TRBV23-1 to TRBJ2-7; 10 bases line up with TRBD1. TRBV23-1 belongs to the ORF category, with a function that is uncertain. Germline trimming cut 1 base from V and 3 bases from J; bases unmatched to any gene: 9. The CDR3 covers 17 residues. For the CDR3, the DNA is TGCGCCAGCAGTCAATTAGGAGACCGGGACAGGGGCTACGAGCAGTACTTC. The encoded protein is CASSQLGDRDRGYEQYF.

The genes are TRBV9 and TRBJ1-1, with D tentatively TRBD1 (5 bases). V gave up 5 bases and J gave up 0 bases, with 17 bases separating them. Looked up from germline, CDR1 is SGDLS and CDR2 is YYNGEE. The CDR3 extends over 16 amino acids. CDR3 residues: CASSNDPGRMNTEAFF. In DNA form, the CDR3 reads TGTGCCAGCAGTAACGACCCAGGGCGTATGAACACTGAAGCTTTCTTT.